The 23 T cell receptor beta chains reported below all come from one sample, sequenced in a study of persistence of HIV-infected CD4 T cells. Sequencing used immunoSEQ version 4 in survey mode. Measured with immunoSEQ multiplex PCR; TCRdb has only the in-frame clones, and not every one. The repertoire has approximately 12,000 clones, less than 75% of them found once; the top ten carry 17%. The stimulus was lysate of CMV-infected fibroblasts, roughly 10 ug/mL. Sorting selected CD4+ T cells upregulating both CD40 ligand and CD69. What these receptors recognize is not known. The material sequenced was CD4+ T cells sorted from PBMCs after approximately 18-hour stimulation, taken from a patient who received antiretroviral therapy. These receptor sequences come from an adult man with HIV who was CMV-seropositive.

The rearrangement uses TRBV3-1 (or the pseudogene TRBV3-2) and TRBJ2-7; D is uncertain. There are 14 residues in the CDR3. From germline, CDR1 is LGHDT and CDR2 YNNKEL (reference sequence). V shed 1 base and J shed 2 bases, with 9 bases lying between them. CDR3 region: CASSQGTVAYEQYF. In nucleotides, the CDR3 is TGTGCCAGCAGCCAAGGGACGGTCGCCTACGAGCAGTACTTC.

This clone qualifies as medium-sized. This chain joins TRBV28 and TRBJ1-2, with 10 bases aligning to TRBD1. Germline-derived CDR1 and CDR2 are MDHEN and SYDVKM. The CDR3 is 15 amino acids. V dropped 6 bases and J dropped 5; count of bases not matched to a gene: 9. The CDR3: CASSKDRGQIYGYTF. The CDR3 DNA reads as TGTGCCAGCAGCAAAGACAGGGGGCAAATTTATGGCTACACCTTC.

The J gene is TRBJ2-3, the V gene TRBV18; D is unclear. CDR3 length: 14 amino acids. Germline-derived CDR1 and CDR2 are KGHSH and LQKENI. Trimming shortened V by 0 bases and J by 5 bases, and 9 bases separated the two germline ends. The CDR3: CASSPPRVGDTQYF. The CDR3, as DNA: TGTGCCAGCTCACCACCCCGCGTGGGAGATACGCAGTATTTT.

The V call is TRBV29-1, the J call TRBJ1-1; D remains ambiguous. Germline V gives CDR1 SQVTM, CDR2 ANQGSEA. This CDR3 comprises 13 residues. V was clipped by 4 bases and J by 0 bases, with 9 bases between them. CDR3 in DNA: TGCAGCGTTGTGCCTCTCATGAACACTGAAGCTTTCTTT. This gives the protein CSVVPLMNTEAFF.

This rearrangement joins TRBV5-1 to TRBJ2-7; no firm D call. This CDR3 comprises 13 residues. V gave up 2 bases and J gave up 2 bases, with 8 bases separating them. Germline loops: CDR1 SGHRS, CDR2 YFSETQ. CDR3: CASSFEVTYEQYF. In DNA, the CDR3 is TGCGCCAGCAGCTTCGAGGTAACCTACGAGCAGTACTTC.

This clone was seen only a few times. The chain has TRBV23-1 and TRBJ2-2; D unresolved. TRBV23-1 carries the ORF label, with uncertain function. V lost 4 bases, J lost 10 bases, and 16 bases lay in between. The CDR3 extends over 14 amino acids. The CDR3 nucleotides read TGCGCCAGCAGTCCTCGCCATAGTTGCGAGGAGCTGTTTTTT. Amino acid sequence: CASSPRHSCEELFF.

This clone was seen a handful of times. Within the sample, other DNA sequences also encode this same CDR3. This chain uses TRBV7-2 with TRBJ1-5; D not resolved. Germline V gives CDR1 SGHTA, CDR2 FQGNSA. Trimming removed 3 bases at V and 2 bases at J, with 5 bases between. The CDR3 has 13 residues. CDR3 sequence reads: CASSLRGNQPQHF. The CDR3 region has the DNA TGTGCCAGCAGCTTGCGAGGCAATCAGCCCCAGCATTTT.

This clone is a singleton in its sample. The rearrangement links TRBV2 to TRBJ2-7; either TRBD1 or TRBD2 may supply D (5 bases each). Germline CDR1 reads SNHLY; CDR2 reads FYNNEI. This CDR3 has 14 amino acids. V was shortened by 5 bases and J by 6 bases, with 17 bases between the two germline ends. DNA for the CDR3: TGTGCCAGCAGTCCGTTAGGGGAGAAAGGCGAGCAGTACTTC. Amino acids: CASSPLGEKGEQYF.

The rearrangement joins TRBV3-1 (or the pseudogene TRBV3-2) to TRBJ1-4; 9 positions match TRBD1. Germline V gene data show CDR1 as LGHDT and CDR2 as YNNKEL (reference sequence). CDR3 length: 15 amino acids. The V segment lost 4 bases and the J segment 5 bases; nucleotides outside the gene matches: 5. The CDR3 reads CASSRGQGRNEKLFF. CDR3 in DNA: TGTGCCAGCAGCCGAGGACAGGGGAGGAATGAAAAACTGTTTTTT.

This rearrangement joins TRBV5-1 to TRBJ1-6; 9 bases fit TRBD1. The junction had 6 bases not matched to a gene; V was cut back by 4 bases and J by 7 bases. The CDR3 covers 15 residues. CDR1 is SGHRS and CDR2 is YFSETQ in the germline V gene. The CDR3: CASSLGDRDNSPLHF. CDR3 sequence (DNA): TGCGCCAGCAGCCTGGGGGACAGGGACAATTCACCCCTCCACTTT.

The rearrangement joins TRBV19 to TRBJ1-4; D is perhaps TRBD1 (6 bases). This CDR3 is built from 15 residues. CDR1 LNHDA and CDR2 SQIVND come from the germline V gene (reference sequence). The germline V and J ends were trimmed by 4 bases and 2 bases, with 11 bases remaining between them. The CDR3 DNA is TGTGCCAGTAGTAGCGGGGGGGCTACTAATGAAAAACTGTTTTTT. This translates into CASSSGGATNEKLFF.

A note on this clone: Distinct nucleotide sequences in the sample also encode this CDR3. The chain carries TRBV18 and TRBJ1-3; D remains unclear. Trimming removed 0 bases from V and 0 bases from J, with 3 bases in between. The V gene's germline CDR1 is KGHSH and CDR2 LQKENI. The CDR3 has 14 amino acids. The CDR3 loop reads CASSPPDSGNTIYF. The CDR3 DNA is TGTGCCAGCTCACCACCGGACTCTGGAAACACCATATATTTT.

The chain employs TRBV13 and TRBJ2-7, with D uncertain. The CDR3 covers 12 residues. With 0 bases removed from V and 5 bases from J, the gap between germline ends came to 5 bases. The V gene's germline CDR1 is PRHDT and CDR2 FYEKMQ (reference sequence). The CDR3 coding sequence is TGTGCCAGCAGCTTAGGAGGGAACGAGCAGTACTTC. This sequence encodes CASSLGGNEQYF. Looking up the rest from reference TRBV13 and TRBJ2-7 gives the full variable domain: AAGVIQSPRHLIKEKRETATLKCYPIPRHDTVYWYQQGPGQDPQFLISFYEKMQSDKGSIPDRFSAQQFSDYHSELNMSSLELGDSALYFCASSLGGNEQYFGPGTRLTVT.

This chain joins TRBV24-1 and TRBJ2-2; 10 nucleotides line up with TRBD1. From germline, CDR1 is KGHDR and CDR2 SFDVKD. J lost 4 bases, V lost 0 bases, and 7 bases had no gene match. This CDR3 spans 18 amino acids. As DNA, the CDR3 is TGTGCCACCAGTGATTTGCTCACCGGGACAGGGGTCACCGGGGAGCTGTTTTTT. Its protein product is CATSDLLTGTGVTGELFF.

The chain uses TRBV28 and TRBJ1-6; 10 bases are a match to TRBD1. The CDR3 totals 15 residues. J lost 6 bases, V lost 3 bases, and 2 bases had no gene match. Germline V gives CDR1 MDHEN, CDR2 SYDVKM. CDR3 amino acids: CASSFRTGGNSPLHF. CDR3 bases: TGTGCCAGCAGTTTCAGGACAGGGGGTAATTCACCCCTCCACTTT.

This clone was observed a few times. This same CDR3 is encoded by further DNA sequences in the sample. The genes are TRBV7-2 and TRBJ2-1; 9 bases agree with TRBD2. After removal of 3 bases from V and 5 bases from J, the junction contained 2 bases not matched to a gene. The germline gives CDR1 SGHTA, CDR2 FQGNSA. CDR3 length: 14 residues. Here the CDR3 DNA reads TGTGCCAGCAGCTTGGCGGGGGGGCACAATGAGCAGTTCTTC. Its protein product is CASSLAGGHNEQFF.

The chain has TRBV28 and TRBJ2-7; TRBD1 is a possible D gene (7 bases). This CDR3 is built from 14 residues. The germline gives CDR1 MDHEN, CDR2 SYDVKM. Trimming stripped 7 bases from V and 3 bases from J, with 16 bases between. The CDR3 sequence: CASNQGGWGYEQYF. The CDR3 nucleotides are TGTGCCAGCAACCAGGGGGGATGGGGCTACGAGCAGTACTTC.

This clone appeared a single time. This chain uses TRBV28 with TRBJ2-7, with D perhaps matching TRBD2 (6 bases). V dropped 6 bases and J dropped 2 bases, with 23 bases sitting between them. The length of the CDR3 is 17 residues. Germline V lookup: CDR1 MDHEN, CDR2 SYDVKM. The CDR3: CASSGGRTTHNAYEQYF. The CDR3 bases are TGTGCCAGCAGCGGGGGACGGACCACCCATAATGCCTACGAGCAGTACTTC.

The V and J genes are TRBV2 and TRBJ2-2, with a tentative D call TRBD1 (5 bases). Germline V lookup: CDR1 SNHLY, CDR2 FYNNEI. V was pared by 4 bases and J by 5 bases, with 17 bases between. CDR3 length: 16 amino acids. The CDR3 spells CASSVFRASRTGELFF. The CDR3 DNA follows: TGTGCCAGCAGTGTTTTCAGGGCCTCGAGGACCGGGGAGCTGTTTTTT.

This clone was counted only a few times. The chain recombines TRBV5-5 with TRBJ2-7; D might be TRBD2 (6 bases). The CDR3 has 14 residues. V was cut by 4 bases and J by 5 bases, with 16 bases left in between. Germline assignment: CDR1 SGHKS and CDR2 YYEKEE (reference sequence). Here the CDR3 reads CASSPSWGVDEQYF. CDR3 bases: TGTGCCAGCAGCCCCTCGTGGGGGGTGGACGAGCAGTACTTC.

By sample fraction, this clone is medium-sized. DNA for the CDR3: TGTGCCAGTAGTGTCCAGAAGGCCGGGGAGCTGTTTTTT. It is translated as CASSVQKAGELFF. This chain connects TRBV19 to TRBJ2-2, with D unresolved. The germline V gene encodes CDR1 LNHDA and CDR2 SQIVND (reference sequence). V lost 5 bases to trimming and J lost 6 bases, with 10 bases between them. This CDR3 contains 13 residues.

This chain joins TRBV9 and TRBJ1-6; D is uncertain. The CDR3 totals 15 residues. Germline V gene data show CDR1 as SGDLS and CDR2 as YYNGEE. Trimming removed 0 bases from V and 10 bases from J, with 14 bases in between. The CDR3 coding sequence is TGTGCCAGCAGCGTAGATACCAGAGGGTTATCACCCCTCCACTTT. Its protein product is CASSVDTRGLSPLHF.

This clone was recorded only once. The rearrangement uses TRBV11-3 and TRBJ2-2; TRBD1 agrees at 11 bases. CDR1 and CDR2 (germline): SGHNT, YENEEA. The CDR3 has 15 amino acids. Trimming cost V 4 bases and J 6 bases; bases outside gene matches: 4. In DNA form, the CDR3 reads TGTGCCAGCAGCTCGGGACAGGGGGGAGCCGGGGAGCTGTTTTTT. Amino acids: CASSSGQGGAGELFF.